This passage covers 12 T cell receptor beta chains from one sample sequenced in a study of cytomegalovirus exposure and HLA in healthy donors. Amplification used 60 Vbeta primers and 13 Jbeta primers. Measured with immunoSEQ multiplex PCR; TCRdb has only the in-frame clones, and not every one. The sample lists roughly 150,000 clones, more than 75% occurring once. The source material was PBMCs. All receptors come from a male donor in good health and CMV-seronegative.

J is TRBJ2-5 and V is TRBV6-5; the match to TRBD2 covers 7 bases. The assigned J gene may be wrong: the sequence end matches TRBJ2-7 better. This CDR3 spans 14 amino acids. Looked up from germline, CDR1 is MNHEY and CDR2 is SVGAGI. The CDR3 coding sequence is TGTGCCAGCAGTCACCGGGGGGTCTCCTACGAGCAGTACTTC. Its protein product is CASSHRGVSYEQYF.

The CDR3: CASSIGTTGSQHF. DNA of the CDR3: TGTGCCAGTAGTATAGGAACGACAGGGTCCCAGCATTTT. This chain uses TRBV19 with TRBJ1-5; 7 bases fit TRBD1. In germline, CDR1 is LNHDA, CDR2 SQIVND (reference sequence). This CDR3 has 13 residues. Unmatched junction bases numbered 5, after V lost 1 base and J lost 11 bases.

The chain carries TRBV30 and TRBJ2-3, with TRBD1 matching over 7 bases. Germline CDR1 GTSNPN, CDR2 SVGIG (reference sequence). V lost 5 bases, J lost 1 base, and 3 bases stayed unmatched. This CDR3 spans 13 amino acids. This CDR3 reads CAWGTERTDTQYF. DNA for the CDR3: TGTGCCTGGGGGACAGAGCGCACAGATACGCAGTATTTT.

The chain joins TRBV5-4 to TRBJ2-5, with 8 bases lining up with TRBD1. V shed 2 bases and J 5 bases; nucleotides not matched to a gene: 8. The germline V gene encodes CDR1 SGHNT and CDR2 YYREEE (reference sequence). The CDR3 contains 15 residues. The CDR3 coding sequence is TGTGCCAGCAGCTTTGCAGGGGGCAGGAAGGAGACCCAGTACTTC. Its translation is CASSFAGGRKETQYF.

The rearrangement joins TRBV15 to TRBJ1-5; tentative D call: TRBD1 (6 bases). The CDR3 loop spans 14 amino acids. The germline V gene has CDR1 LNHNV and CDR2 YYDKDF (reference sequence). Trimming shortened V by 9 bases and J by 7 bases, and 19 bases separated the two germline ends. The CDR3 region has the DNA TGTGCCACGAGTAGGGGGGGAACTTGGCAGCCCCAGCATTTT. It encodes CATSRGGTWQPQHF.

The chain couples TRBV10-3 to TRBJ1-5, with D maybe TRBD1 (5 bases). Germline V gene data show CDR1 as ENHRY and CDR2 as SYGVKD. This CDR3 has 15 residues. The germline V and J ends were trimmed by 4 bases and 3 bases, with 13 bases remaining between them. CDR3 sequence reads: CAISAGLGLNQPQHF. CDR3 in DNA: TGTGCCATCAGTGCAGGGTTGGGACTCAATCAGCCCCAGCATTTT.

This chain connects TRBV4-3 to TRBJ2-1, with 8 nucleotides matching TRBD2. Germline values: CDR1 LGHNA, CDR2 YSLEER. The ends lost 2 bases at V and 9 bases at J; junction bases unmatched: 6. The CDR3 is made up of 14 amino acids. CDR3 region: CASSQKLAVGEQFF. CDR3 bases: TGCGCCAGCAGCCAAAAACTAGCGGTGGGTGAGCAGTTCTTC.

The rearrangement uses TRBV5-1 and TRBJ1-5, with 8 positions matching TRBD1. The trim removed 3 bases at V and 3 bases at J, leaving 2 bases unmatched. Germline V gene lookup returns CDR1 SGHRS and CDR2 YFSETQ. CDR3 size: 14 residues. DNA of the CDR3: TGCGCCAGCAGCTGGGGACAGGACAATCAGCCCCAGCATTTT. Its translation: CASSWGQDNQPQHF.

The chain recombines TRBV7-2 with TRBJ1-2; tentatively, D is TRBD1 (6 bases). The length of the CDR3 is 15 residues. The V end lost 5 bases, the J end lost 0 bases, and 13 bases lay between the germline ends. CDR1 SGHTA and CDR2 FQGNSA come from the germline V gene. CDR3 nucleotides: TGTGCCAGCAGCCCCTGGACAGATTCTAACTATGGCTACACCTTC. It is translated as CASSPWTDSNYGYTF.

The CDR3 region has the DNA TGTGCCTGGAGTCCCGGACTAGCGCGCACAGATACGCAGTATTTT. Translated, it gives CAWSPGLARTDTQYF. This chain uses TRBV30 with TRBJ2-3; TRBD2 matches 9 bases. This CDR3 region has 15 residues. Germline CDR1 GTSNPN, CDR2 SVGIG (reference sequence). The V gene end was trimmed by 2 bases and the J gene end by 1 base; junction bases not matched to a gene: 4.

This sequence joins TRBV4-3 and TRBJ2-2, with 7 positions matching TRBD1. The CDR3 is 15 amino acids. Germline CDR1 reads LGHNA; CDR2 reads YSLEER. V was pared by 0 bases and J by 5 bases, with 3 bases of the junction left unmatched. CDR3 bases: TGCGCCAGCAGCCAAGATGCCAGGGGGACCGGGGAGCTGTTTTTT. Protein: CASSQDARGTGELFF.

This rearrangement joins TRBV29-1 to TRBJ2-2; possibly TRBD1 for D (6 bases). CDR1 and CDR2 (germline): SQVTM, ANQGSEA. The CDR3 covers 13 residues. V was trimmed by 0 bases and J by 4 bases, leaving 6 bases between them. CDR3 DNA sequence: TGCAGCGTTGAAGACAGGGGCACCGGGGAGCTGTTTTTT. Translating it yields CSVEDRGTGELFF.